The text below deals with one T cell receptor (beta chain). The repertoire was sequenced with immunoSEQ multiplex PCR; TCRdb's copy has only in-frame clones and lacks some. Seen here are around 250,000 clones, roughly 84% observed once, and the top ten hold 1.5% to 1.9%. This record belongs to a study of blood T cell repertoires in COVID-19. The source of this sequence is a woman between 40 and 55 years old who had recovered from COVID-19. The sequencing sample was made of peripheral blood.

The CDR3 coding sequence is TGTGCCAGCAGGTCCGGGACAGGGAGTGGCTACACCTTC. Translated, it gives CASRSGTGSGYTF. This rearrangement joins TRBV7-9 to TRBJ1-2; 9 bases agree with TRBD1. Germline values: CDR1 SEHNR, CDR2 FQNEAQ (reference sequence). This CDR3 region has 13 residues. V shed 6 bases and J 7 bases; nucleotides not matched to a gene: 6.